This entry features one T cell receptor (beta chain) sequence. Its antigen is undetermined. The PCR employed 60 Vbeta primers together with 13 Jbeta primers. Original data processing: Later work found 74 million or so unique TCR beta chains, with 9.5 million to 14 million shared. Clones were read by immunoSEQ multiplex PCR, and TCRdb kept only the in-frame ones, dropping some. The V and J calls and clone size come from that table; D and trimming were worked out from the DNA. The data show approximately 200,000 clones, 85% to 90% seen once. The record originates from a study of cytomegalovirus exposure and HLA in healthy donors. Germline CDR1 reads MGHRA; CDR2 reads YSYEKL. This CDR3 has 15 residues. J lost 6 bases, V lost 5 bases, and 7 bases had no gene match. Overall study results and limits: Later analysis reportedly placed an Asian-associated ancestry cluster below the roughly 700-donor mean in N-insertions.

The specimen was PBMCs. The gene calls are TRBV4-1 and TRBJ1-2; 12 bases fit TRBD1. The sequence was obtained from a human donor in good health. CDR3 sequence reads: CASSDSGQGANGYTF. The CDR3, as DNA: TGCGCCAGCAGCGACTCGGGACAGGGGGCCAATGGCTACACCTTC.